A single sample is the source of the 11 T cell receptor beta chains below, sequenced in a study of blood T cell repertoires in COVID-19. Repertoires were generated with immunoSEQ multiplex PCR, while TCRdb's copy carries only in-frame clones and drops some. The table includes approximately 41,000 clones, around 90% detected once. The sequenced material came from peripheral blood. The receptors shown here come from a woman aged 35 to 49 with acute or convalescent COVID-19.

The CDR3 here is CAWSRRQGLTDTQYF. The CDR3 nucleotides are TGTGCCTGGAGCCGACGACAGGGCCTCACAGATACGCAGTATTTT. The chain uses TRBV30 and TRBJ2-3; 7 bases are shared with TRBD1. The CDR3 contains 15 residues. Looked up from germline, CDR1 is GTSNPN and CDR2 is SVGIG (reference sequence). The J segment lost 2 bases and the V segment lost 3 bases, leaving 8 bases of the junction unmatched.

The V gene is TRBV6-5, the J gene TRBJ1-1; D remains ambiguous. The V end lost 5 bases, the J end lost 5 bases, and 12 bases lay between the germline ends. The germline V gene has CDR1 MNHEY and CDR2 SVGAGI. The CDR3 covers 13 residues. This CDR3 is CASSLSRWTEAFF. Written as DNA, the CDR3 is TGTGCCAGCAGTCTTAGCCGATGGACTGAAGCTTTCTTT.

This rearrangement joins TRBV19 to TRBJ2-3, with 8 positions matching TRBD2. The ends lost 7 bases at V and 1 base at J; junction bases unmatched: 7. The germline CDR1 and CDR2 sequences are LNHDA and SQIVND (reference sequence). The CDR3 extends over 15 amino acids. The chain's CDR3 is CASTHSGAGTDTQYF. DNA of the CDR3: TGTGCCAGTACCCATAGCGGGGCTGGCACAGATACGCAGTATTTT. Combining the CDR3 with reference TRBV19 and TRBJ2-3 gives the whole variable domain DGGITQSPKYLFRKEGQNVTLSCEQNLNHDAMYWYRQDPGQGLRLIYYSQIVNDFQKGDIAEGYSVSREKKESFPLTVTSAQKNPTAFYLCASTHSGAGTDTQYFGPGTRLTVL.

This clone came up once. The V and J genes are TRBV3-1 (or the pseudogene TRBV3-2) and TRBJ1-1; D is perhaps TRBD1 (5 bases). The germline V and J ends were trimmed by 2 bases and 1 base, with 8 bases remaining between them. The CDR3 consists of 14 residues. CDR1 is LGHDT and CDR2 is YNNKEL in the germline V gene (reference sequence). This CDR3 reads CASSQQGSNTEAFF. CDR3 sequence (DNA): TGTGCCAGCAGCCAACAGGGTTCGAACACTGAAGCTTTCTTT.

The chain is built from TRBV6-4 and TRBJ1-1, with D tentatively TRBD1 (6 bases). V lost 4 bases and J lost 5, with 11 bases in between. Germline assignment: CDR1 MRHNA and CDR2 SNTAGT. CDR3 size: 13 residues. This chain's CDR3 is CASSAGARTEAFF. In nucleotides, the CDR3 is TGTGCCAGCAGTGCAGGGGCAAGGACTGAAGCTTTCTTT.

V is TRBV18 and J is TRBJ2-5, with D possibly being TRBD1 (6 bases). V lost 4 bases, J lost 1 base, and 16 bases lay in between. The CDR3 spans 16 residues. CDR1 and CDR2 from the germline V gene are KGHSH and LQKENI. CDR3 amino acids: CASSRSGTISQETQYF. The CDR3 nucleotides are TGTGCCAGCTCACGTTCCGGGACAATCTCCCAAGAGACCCAGTACTTC.

V and J are TRBV20-1 and TRBJ2-2; 7 nucleotides agree with TRBD2. With 3 bases clipped from V and 0 bases from J, the junction kept 1 base outside the gene matches. The CDR3 totals 14 residues. Per germline, CDR1 DFQATT and CDR2 SNEGSKA (reference sequence). DNA of the CDR3: TGCAGTGCTAGTCTAGCGGCGAACACCGGGGAGCTGTTTTTT. Its protein is CSASLAANTGELFF.

The chain carries TRBV6-2 or TRBV6-3 and TRBJ2-3; the D gene is possibly TRBD2 (5 bases). The CDR3 contains 14 residues. Germline V lookup: CDR1 MNHEY, CDR2 SVGEGT. V lost 2 bases, J lost 1 base, and 7 bases lay in between. This CDR3 is CASSYGRGTDTQYF. CDR3 DNA: TGTGCCAGCAGTTACGGGCGGGGCACAGATACGCAGTATTTT.

This sequence joins TRBV4-2 and TRBJ1-5; perhaps TRBD1 as D (6 bases). The CDR3 is 14 residues long. Germline loops: CDR1 LGHNA, CDR2 YNFKEQ. V shed 4 bases and J shed 7 bases, with 14 bases lying between them. CDR3 amino acids: CASSPLPGVQPQHF. The CDR3 bases are TGTGCCAGCAGCCCTCTTCCAGGGGTCCAGCCCCAGCATTTT.

The chain recombines TRBV5-1 with TRBJ1-2; TRBD1 matches 7 bases. The CDR3 extends over 14 amino acids. V shed 4 bases and J 2 bases; nucleotides not matched to a gene: 5. The germline V gene has CDR1 SGHRS and CDR2 YFSETQ. The CDR3 DNA is TGCGCCAGCAGCCAAACAGGGGACAACTATGGCTACACCTTC. Its translation is CASSQTGDNYGYTF.

V is TRBV3-1 (or the pseudogene TRBV3-2) and J is TRBJ2-7; 7 bases are a match to TRBD1. Germline V CDR1 and CDR2: LGHDT, YNNKEL (reference sequence). There are 15 residues in the CDR3. With 6 bases clipped from V and 0 bases from J, the junction kept 8 bases outside the gene matches. In DNA, the CDR3 is TGTGCCAGCAGGGCAATGAGACAGGGCTCCTACGAGCAGTACTTC. It translates to CASRAMRQGSYEQYF.